A single TCR beta chain is shown here with its context. Its cognate antigen is unknown. The CDR3 is made up of 14 amino acids. The V end lost 6 bases, the J end lost 8 bases, and 16 bases lay between the germline ends. From germline, CDR1 is SNHLY and CDR2 FYNNEI. This entry is derived from a study of T cell responses to AZD1222 COVID-19 vaccine. Study-level points and caveats: Spike-specific TCR breadth rose after two AZD1222 doses, and depth rose as well.

Profiled with immunoSEQ multiplex PCR; TCRdb holds only in-frame clones, not every one. Altogether under 200,000 clones are present, 80% to 95% being singletons, with the ten largest covering 3.5% to 5%. The sequence came from an adult in good health. The chain is built from TRBV2 and TRBJ1-4; TRBD1 might be the D (5 bases). The sample in question was peripheral blood, obtained on day 0 of AZD1222 vaccination. The CDR3: CASSAGTVREKLFF. The CDR3, as DNA: TGTGCCAGCAGCGCTGGGACGGTGCGAGAAAAACTGTTTTTT.